The 24 T cell receptor beta chains presented below share a single source sample, sequenced in a study of T-cell memory formation after mild COVID-19. Via MiXCR, TCRdb re-called the 5' RACE reads, giving one row per CDR3 protein. The repertoire holds fewer than 300,000 distinct CDR3 sequences, roughly 18% seen once, with 23% in the top ten. Sequenced: PBMCs or a T cell subset sorted from them (not recorded which). The receptors here all came from a man aged 18 to 30 who had mild COVID-19 (a few samples of this study predate the infection). Cell type and time point are not known.

This clonotype was seen more than once but under ten times. The rearrangement links TRBV6-2 or TRBV6-3 to TRBJ2-7; TRBD1 might be the D (5 bases). CDR3 length: 13 amino acids. Germline V gene data show CDR1 as MNHEY and CDR2 as SVGEGT. The germline V and J ends were trimmed by 6 bases and 5 bases, with 14 bases remaining between them. CDR3 sequence: CASRGRTGDEQYV. CDR3 in DNA: TGTGCCAGCAGAGGCCGCACAGGAGACGAGCAGTACGTC.

The table lists this clonotype with many counts. The rearrangement joins TRBV4-1 to TRBJ2-3, with D perhaps being TRBD1 or TRBD2 (5 bases each). CDR1 is MGHRA and CDR2 is YSYEKL in the germline V gene. The CDR3 is 15 amino acids. Trimming left V 0 bases short and J 6 bases short, with 13 bases between. The CDR3 nucleotides are TGCGCCAGCAGCCAAGATAGAGGGGCCCCTGATACGCAGTATTTT. Encoded protein: CASSQDRGAPDTQYF.

V gene TRBV27 combines with J gene TRBJ2-7, with D possibly TRBD1 on 5 matching bases. Germline lookup yields CDR1 MNHEY and CDR2 SMNVEV (reference sequence). Trimming shortened V by 3 bases and J by 4 bases, and 7 bases separated the two germline ends. The CDR3 is 12 residues long. CDR3 nucleotides: TGTGCCAGCAGTTTCAAGGGGTACGAGCAGTACTTC. It encodes CASSFKGYEQYF.

This clonotype has at least ten counts. V is TRBV20-1 and J is TRBJ2-3; a possible D gene is TRBD2 (6 bases). Germline lookup yields CDR1 DFQATT and CDR2 SNEGSKA (reference sequence). V shed 6 bases and J shed 2 bases, with 15 bases lying between them. The CDR3 covers 14 residues. The CDR3 spells CSARAGSSTDTQYF. The CDR3 nucleotides are TGCAGTGCCAGGGCGGGGTCCTCCACAGATACGCAGTATTTT.

This chain joins TRBV18 and TRBJ2-3, with no clear D. V was shortened by 2 bases and J by 0 bases, with 9 bases between the two germline ends. The length of the CDR3 is 15 residues. Germline CDR1 and CDR2: KGHSH and LQKENI. The CDR3 DNA follows: TGTGCCAGCTCACCAAGGAGTACTAGCACAGATACGCAGTATTTT. Amino acid sequence: CASSPRSTSTDTQYF.

This clonotype was seen many times. The J gene is TRBJ2-3, the V gene TRBV5-1; D is unresolved. CDR1 is SGHRS, CDR2 YFSETQ, per germline. V shed 4 bases and J shed 1 base, with 10 bases lying between them. This CDR3 contains 14 residues. This chain's CDR3 is CASSLRTGTDTQYF. CDR3 DNA sequence: TGCGCCAGCAGCCTCCGGACCGGCACAGATACGCAGTATTTT.

This clonotype was recorded a few times. The chain links TRBV5-8 to TRBJ2-7; D gene ambiguous. V lost 4 bases to trimming and J lost 2 bases, with 10 bases between them. The CDR3 contains 13 residues. Germline V gene lookup returns CDR1 SGHTS and CDR2 YDEGEE. Written as DNA, the CDR3 is TGTGCCAGCAGCGGAAGGACCACCTACGAGCAGTACGTC. It translates to CASSGRTTYEQYV.

This clonotype was recorded a few times. The chain uses TRBV7-2 and TRBJ2-2; 7 positions match TRBD2. The length of the CDR3 is 15 residues. From germline, CDR1 is SGHTA and CDR2 FQGNSA. The J segment lost 3 bases and the V segment lost 1 base, leaving 2 bases of the junction unmatched. The CDR3 DNA sequence: TGTGCCAGCAGCTTAGGGGGAGGGTACACCGGGGAGCTGTTTTTT. Its protein is CASSLGGGYTGELFF.

The chain carries TRBV7-2 and TRBJ2-1; no clear D gene. V lost 5 bases, J lost 0 bases, and 11 bases lay in between. From germline, CDR1 is SGHTA and CDR2 FQGNSA. The CDR3 runs 15 residues. The CDR3: CASSPPYLSYNEQFF. Written as DNA, the CDR3 is TGTGCCAGCAGCCCCCCCTACCTCTCCTACAATGAGCAGTTCTTC.

A few counts support this clonotype. The gene calls are TRBV5-1 and TRBJ1-1; D may be TRBD1 (5 bases). The CDR3 covers 13 residues. The germline V gene has CDR1 SGHRS and CDR2 YFSETQ. V was trimmed by 4 bases and J by 6 bases, leaving 13 bases between them. CDR3 amino acids: CASSPWGRSEAFF. The CDR3, as DNA: TGCGCCAGCAGCCCGTGGGGCAGGTCTGAAGCTTTCTTT.

At least ten counts were recorded for this clonotype. The chain recombines TRBV4-3 with TRBJ1-1; D unclear. Looked up from germline, CDR1 is LGHNA and CDR2 is YSLEER. Trimming took off 1 base at V and 4 bases at J, with 19 bases between the two ends. The CDR3 runs 17 residues. This chain's CDR3 is CASSQGRRRAMGTEAFF. CDR3 nucleotides: TGCGCCAGCAGCCAAGGTCGGAGAAGGGCCATGGGCACTGAAGCTTTCTTT.

This clonotype has a handful of counts. This sequence joins TRBV29-1 and TRBJ2-3, with 8 bases that match TRBD2. This CDR3 region has 15 residues. Germline CDR1 is SQVTM and CDR2 is ANQGSEA. With V trimmed by 4 bases and J by 2 bases, 8 bases remained unmatched. The chain's CDR3 is CSVGKRGGDTDTQYF. The CDR3 nucleotides read TGCAGCGTTGGGAAACGGGGGGGCGACACAGATACGCAGTATTTT.

This clonotype has more than one count but fewer than ten. CDR3 residues: CASSLRDSAYFIDTQYF. As DNA, the CDR3 is TGTGCCAGCAGCTTGAGGGACTCCGCTTATTTTATAGATACGCAGTATTTT. V gene TRBV7-2 combines with J gene TRBJ2-3, with a tentative D call TRBD2 (6 bases). Germline loops: CDR1 SGHTA, CDR2 FQGNSA. Deletions cut 3 bases from V and 5 bases from J, with 21 bases between. CDR3 length: 17 amino acids.

The chain links TRBV6-2 or TRBV6-3 to TRBJ2-7; 9 nucleotides align to TRBD1. Trimming removed 6 bases from V and 4 bases from J; junction bases left unmatched: 7. The germline CDR1 and CDR2 sequences are MNHEY and SVGEGT. CDR3 size: 14 residues. DNA for the CDR3: TGTGCCAGCAGCACTACAGGGGGCGCGTACGAGCAGTACTTC. Its translation: CASSTTGGAYEQYF.

This clonotype was picked up a small number of times. V gene TRBV5-1 combines with J gene TRBJ2-2; D is possibly TRBD1 or TRBD2 (5 bases each). The CDR3 runs to 15 residues. Per the germline V gene, CDR1 is SGHRS and CDR2 is YFSETQ. The V end was cut by 6 bases, the J end by 0 bases, with 12 bases between. CDR3 protein: CASTRDGTNTGELFF. The CDR3 DNA reads TGCGCCAGCACTCGGGACGGAACGAACACCGGGGAGCTGTTTTTT.

This clonotype was detected only a few times. This chain connects TRBV2 to TRBJ2-1, with TRBD2 matching 14 bases. The CDR3 is made up of 15 amino acids. V was clipped by 6 bases and J by 5 bases; unmatched bases: 3. Looked up from germline, CDR1 is SNHLY and CDR2 is FYNNEI. CDR3 nucleotides: TGTGCCAGCAGAAGACTAGCGGGGGGGGACAATGAGCAGTTCTTC. It translates to CASRRLAGGDNEQFF.

This clonotype occurred many times. V and J are TRBV15 and TRBJ2-7; possible D gene TRBD2, 6 bases. V lost 0 bases, J lost 7 bases, and 13 bases lay in between. CDR1 is LNHNV and CDR2 is YYDKDF in the germline V gene (reference sequence). CDR3 length: 14 amino acids. CDR3 sequence: CATSREPGLGEQYF. CDR3 DNA: TGTGCCACCAGCAGAGAACCGGGACTTGGAGAGCAGTACTTC.

This clonotype appeared a few times. The chain carries TRBV7-9 and TRBJ2-3; 7 nucleotides line up with TRBD1. The CDR3 totals 16 residues. The J segment lost 0 bases and the V segment lost 6 bases, leaving 9 bases of the junction unmatched. Germline values: CDR1 SEHNR, CDR2 FQNEAQ (reference sequence). CDR3: CASRQTGKSSTDTQYF. The CDR3 nucleotides read TGTGCCAGCAGGCAGACAGGGAAGTCTAGCACAGATACGCAGTATTTT.

This clonotype was found once. The chain joins TRBV6-5 to TRBJ2-1; the D is unclear. The CDR3 covers 15 residues. Germline-derived CDR1 and CDR2 are MNHEY and SVGAGI. Trimming removed 0 bases at V and 5 bases at J, with 11 bases between. The CDR3 bases are TGTGCCAGCAGTTACTCCTCCGGACGCAACAATGAGCAGTTCTTC. It yields the protein CASSYSSGRNNEQFF.

The rearrangement uses TRBV24-1 and TRBJ2-1, with D maybe TRBD2 (6 bases). Trimming took 4 bases from V and 0 from J, leaving 12 bases between them. Germline V gene sequence: CDR1 KGHDR, CDR2 SFDVKD. This CDR3 spans 16 amino acids. The CDR3 sequence is CATSDQRAGSYNEQFF. The CDR3 region has the DNA TGTGCCACCAGTGACCAGCGGGCCGGCTCCTACAATGAGCAGTTCTTC.

This sequence joins TRBV7-2 and TRBJ2-1; D possibly corresponds to TRBD1 (8 bases). This CDR3 is built from 15 residues. Trimming left V 5 bases short and J 6 bases short, with 17 bases between. CDR1 and CDR2 (germline): SGHTA, FQGNSA. The chain's CDR3 is CASSPTGGGFNEQFF. CDR3 DNA: TGTGCCAGCAGCCCCACAGGGGGGGGCTTCAATGAGCAGTTCTTC.

This chain links TRBV5-1 with TRBJ2-3; 11 bases align to TRBD2. V trimming: 3 bases; J trimming: 6 bases; junction bases outside the gene matches: 9. Germline lookup yields CDR1 SGHRS and CDR2 YFSETQ. There are 16 residues in the CDR3. Here the CDR3 DNA reads TGCGCCAGCAGCTCCATGACTAGCGGGACAGGGGATACGCAGTATTTT. It is translated as CASSSMTSGTGDTQYF.

V is TRBV27 and J is TRBJ1-2; D is unclear. CDR3 length equals 14 residues. Trimming removed 7 bases at V and 4 bases at J, with 16 bases between. The V gene's germline CDR1 is MNHEY and CDR2 SMNVEV (reference sequence). In DNA, the CDR3 is TGTGCCAGCATCCATCCCCCGGCAGGCTATGGCTACACCTTC. The encoded protein is CASIHPPAGYGYTF.

The chain combines TRBV10-3 with TRBJ1-1, with D possibly matching TRBD1 (5 bases). The V gene lost 2 bases and the J gene lost 0 bases, with 10 bases spanning the gap. Per germline, CDR1 ENHRY and CDR2 SYGVKD. The CDR3 runs to 15 residues. The CDR3 DNA follows: TGTGCCATCAGTGAGGTCGACAGCTTGAACACTGAAGCTTTCTTT. It is translated as CAISEVDSLNTEAFF.